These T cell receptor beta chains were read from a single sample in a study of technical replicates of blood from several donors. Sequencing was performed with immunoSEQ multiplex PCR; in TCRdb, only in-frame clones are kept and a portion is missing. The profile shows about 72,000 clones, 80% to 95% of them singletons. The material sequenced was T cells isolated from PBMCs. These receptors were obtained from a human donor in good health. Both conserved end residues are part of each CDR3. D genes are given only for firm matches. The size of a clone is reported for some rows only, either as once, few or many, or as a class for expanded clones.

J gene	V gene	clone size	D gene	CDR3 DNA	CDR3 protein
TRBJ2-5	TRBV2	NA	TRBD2	TGTGCCAGCAGTGAAAGGCTAGCGGGAGGCGGGACCCAGTACTTC	CASSERLAGGGTQYF
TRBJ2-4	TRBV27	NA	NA	TGTGCCAGCAGTCCCCACTCGTATCTTGAGGTAGCCAAAAACATTCAGTACTTC	CASSPHSYLEVAKNIQYF
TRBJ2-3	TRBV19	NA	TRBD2	TGTGCCAGTAGTATAGCTCATAGCGGGAGAACAGATACGCAGTATTTT	CASSIAHSGRTDTQYF
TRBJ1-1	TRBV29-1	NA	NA	TGCAGCGTTCTAGCTCATCCGGGCCCGCGTCCTTTCTTT	CSVLAHPGPRPFF
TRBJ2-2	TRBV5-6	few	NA	TGTGCCAGCAGCTTGGCCGCAGGGGAAGGGCTGTTTTTT	CASSLAAGEGLFF
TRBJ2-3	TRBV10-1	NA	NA	TGCGCCAGCAGTGAGTCAGGGGATATGAGCACAGATACGCAGTATTTT	CASSESGDMSTDTQYF
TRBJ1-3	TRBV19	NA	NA	TGTGCCAGTAGTATACAGGGTTGGGGAAACACCATATATTTT	CASSIQGWGNTIYF
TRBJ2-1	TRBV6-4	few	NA	TGTGCCAGCAGTGACGAGGCGGACTCCTACAATGAGCAGTTCTTC	CASSDEADSYNEQFF
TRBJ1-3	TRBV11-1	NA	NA	TGTGCCAGCAGCGCGCTGGCCAGACAGTCTGGAAACACCATATATTTT	CASSALARQSGNTIYF
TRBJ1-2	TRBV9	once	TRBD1	TGTGCCAGCAGCGGTTCGGGGGACAGGGCCAACTATGGCTACACCTTC	CASSGSGDRANYGYTF
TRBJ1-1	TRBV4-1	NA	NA	TGCGCCAGCAGCCAAGTTGGTGCGAGAGCTTTCTTT	CASSQVGARAFF
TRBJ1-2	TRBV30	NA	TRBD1	TGTGCCTGGGGACCGGGACAGAGTAACTATGGCTACACCTTC	CAWGPGQSNYGYTF
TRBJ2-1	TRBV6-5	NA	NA	TGTGCCAGCACCTTAGCCGGCCATGAGCAGTTCTTC	CASTLAGHEQFF
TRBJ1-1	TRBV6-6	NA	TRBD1	TGTGCCAGCAGTTGGACAGGAGGTTCTGAAGCTTTCTTT	CASSWTGGSEAFF
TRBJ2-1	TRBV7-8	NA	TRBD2	TGTGCCAGCAGCCAGAATATAATAGCGGGAGGGAGAGATGAGCAGTTCTTC	CASSQNIIAGGRDEQFF
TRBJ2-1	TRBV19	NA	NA	TGTGCCACACGTCAAAGTTGGGAGTACAATGAGCAGTTCTTC	CATRQSWEYNEQFF
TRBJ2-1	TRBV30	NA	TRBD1	TGTGCCTGGGGCAGGGGGTACAACAATGAGCAGTTCTTC	CAWGRGYNNEQFF
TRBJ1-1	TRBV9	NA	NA	TGTGCCAGCAGCGTAGCCCCGGAGTTTAGGAACACTGAAGCTTTCTTT	CASSVAPEFRNTEAFF
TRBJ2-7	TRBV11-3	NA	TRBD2	TGTGCCAGCAGCTTAGAAGGCGGGAGGAACGACGAGCAGTACTTC	CASSLEGGRNDEQYF
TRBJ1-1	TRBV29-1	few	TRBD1	TGCAGCGTTACGACAGGGGAAACTGAAGCTTTCTTT	CSVTTGETEAFF
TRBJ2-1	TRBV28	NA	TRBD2	TGTGCCAGCAGTTATACTAGCGGGAGCTCCTACAATGAGCAGTTCTTC	CASSYTSGSSYNEQFF
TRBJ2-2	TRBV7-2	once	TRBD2	TGTGCCAGCAGCTTAGTGGGCCCACTAGCGGGTACCGGGGAGCTGTTTTTT	CASSLVGPLAGTGELFF
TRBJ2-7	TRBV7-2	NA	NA	TGTGCCAGCAGCTCCCGACAGTCCTACGAGCAGTACTTC	CASSSRQSYEQYF
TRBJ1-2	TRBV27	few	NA	TGTGCCAGCTATCAAACAGGAGAGTATGGCTACACCTTC	CASYQTGEYGYTF
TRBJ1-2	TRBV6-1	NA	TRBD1	TGTGCCAGCAATAAGGGACAGATCTATGGCTACACCTTC	CASNKGQIYGYTF
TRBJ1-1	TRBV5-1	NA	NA	TGCGCCAGCAGCTTGGCCAACACGGGGTTAGATATTGACACTGAAGCTTTCTTT	CASSLANTGLDIDTEAFF
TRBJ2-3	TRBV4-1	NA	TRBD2	TGCGCCAGCAGCCAAGAGCCCAGGATTAGCGGGAGGGCAGATACGCAGTATTTT	CASSQEPRISGRADTQYF
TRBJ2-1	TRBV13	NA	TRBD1	TGTGCCCGAAGCAAAAGGACAGGGCGGGATGAGCAGTTCTTC	CARSKRTGRDEQFF
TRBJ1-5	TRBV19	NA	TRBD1	TGTGCCGTTGACAGGGGGACAAGCCAGCCCCAGCATTTT	CAVDRGTSQPQHF
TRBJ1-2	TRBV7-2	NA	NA	TGTGCCAGCAGTTCTGACAGGATCTATGGCTACACCTTC	CASSSDRIYGYTF
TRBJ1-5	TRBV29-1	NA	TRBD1	TGCAGCGTTGAGATTGCCGGGACAGGGTCAAATCAGCCCCAGCATTTT	CSVEIAGTGSNQPQHF
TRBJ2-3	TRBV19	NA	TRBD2	TGTGCCAGTAGTATAGCGGGAGGGCAACATACGCAGTATTTT	CASSIAGGQHTQYF
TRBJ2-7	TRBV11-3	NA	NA	TGTGCCAGCAGCCGGATGGCAGGGTACGAGCAGTACTTC	CASSRMAGYEQYF
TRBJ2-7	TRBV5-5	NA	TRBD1	TGTGCCAGCAGCCGACCGGGACAGGGGTCCTACGAGCAGTACTTC	CASSRPGQGSYEQYF
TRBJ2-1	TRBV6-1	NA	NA	TGTGCCAGCAGAGCCGCCACCTACCTGAACAATGAGCAGTTCTTC	CASRAATYLNNEQFF
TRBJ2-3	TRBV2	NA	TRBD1	TGTGCCAGCAGTAGGGACAGGGGAGGGACAGATACGCAGTATTTT	CASSRDRGGTDTQYF
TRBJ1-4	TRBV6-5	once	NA	TGTGCCAGCAGCCCTAGTCAGAGCCCCCGTGAAAAACTGTTTTTT	CASSPSQSPREKLFF
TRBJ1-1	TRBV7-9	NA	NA	TGTGCCAGCGACAGGAACACTGAAGCTTTCTTT	CASDRNTEAFF
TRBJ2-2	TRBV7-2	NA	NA	TGTGCCAGCAGCTTACGTCTTAGGGGAAGTGACACCGGGGAGCTGTTTTTT	CASSLRLRGSDTGELFF
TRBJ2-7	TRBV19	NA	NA	TGTGCCAGTAGTATAGGGCCTAGCGATTCCTACGAGCAGTACTTC	CASSIGPSDSYEQYF
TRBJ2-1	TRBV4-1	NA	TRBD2	TGCGCCAGCAGCCAACCTAGCGGGAATGAGCAGTTCTTC	CASSQPSGNEQFF
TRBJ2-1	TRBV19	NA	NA	TGTGCCAGTAGTATAGAGCCCGGGAGTATGAAGTTCTTC	CASSIEPGSMKFF
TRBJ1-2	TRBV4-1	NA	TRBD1	TGCGCCAGCAGCCAAGACTCCGGGACAGGGGCCGTCCTTTATGGCTACACCTTC	CASSQDSGTGAVLYGYTF
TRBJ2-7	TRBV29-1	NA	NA	TGCAGCGTTGAAGATCTCGGAGACGAGCAGTACTTC	CSVEDLGDEQYF
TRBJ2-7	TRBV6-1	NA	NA	TGTGCCAGCAGTGAAGATAAGGAGAGGTCCTACGAGCAGTACTTC	CASSEDKERSYEQYF
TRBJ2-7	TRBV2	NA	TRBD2	TGTGCCAGCAGTCGGTCTAGCGGCTCCTACGAGCAGTACTTC	CASSRSSGSYEQYF
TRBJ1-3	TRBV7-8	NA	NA	TGTGCCAGCAGCCAGGCCTACGCTGGAAACACCATATATTTT	CASSQAYAGNTIYF
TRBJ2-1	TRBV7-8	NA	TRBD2	TGTGCCAGCAGCTTAGTTAGCGGGACAACTACGGGTGAGCAGTTCTTC	CASSLVSGTTTGEQFF
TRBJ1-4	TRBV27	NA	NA	TGTGCCAGCAGTTTAATGTCAGGGACTAATGAAAAACTGTTTTTT	CASSLMSGTNEKLFF
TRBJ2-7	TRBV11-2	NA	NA	TGTGCCAGCAGCTTAGTTCCGTCCGAGCAGTACTTC	CASSLVPSEQYF
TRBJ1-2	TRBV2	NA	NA	TGTGCCAGCAGTGTCATGGACAGCCTTAACTATGGCTACACCTTC	CASSVMDSLNYGYTF
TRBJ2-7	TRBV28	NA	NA	TGTGCCAGCAGGGGACTTACCTACGAGCAGTACTTC	CASRGLTYEQYF
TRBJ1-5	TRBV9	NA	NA	TGTGCCAGCAGCGTAGAAGCAGGGCGTCAGCCCCAGCATTTT	CASSVEAGRQPQHF
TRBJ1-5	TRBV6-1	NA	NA	TGTGCCACTTCAGGGGCCCCTAATCAGCCCCAGCATTTT	CATSGAPNQPQHF
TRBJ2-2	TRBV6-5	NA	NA	TGTGCCAGCAGTTGGGTACAGGACACCGGGGAGCTGTTTTTT	CASSWVQDTGELFF
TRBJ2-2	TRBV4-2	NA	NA	TGTGCCAGCAGCCAAGTCACAGGGAACACCGGGGAGCTGTTTTTT	CASSQVTGNTGELFF
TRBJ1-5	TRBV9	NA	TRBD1	TGTGCCAGCAGCGCACAGGGGGCGTCTCAGCCCCAGCATTTT	CASSAQGASQPQHF